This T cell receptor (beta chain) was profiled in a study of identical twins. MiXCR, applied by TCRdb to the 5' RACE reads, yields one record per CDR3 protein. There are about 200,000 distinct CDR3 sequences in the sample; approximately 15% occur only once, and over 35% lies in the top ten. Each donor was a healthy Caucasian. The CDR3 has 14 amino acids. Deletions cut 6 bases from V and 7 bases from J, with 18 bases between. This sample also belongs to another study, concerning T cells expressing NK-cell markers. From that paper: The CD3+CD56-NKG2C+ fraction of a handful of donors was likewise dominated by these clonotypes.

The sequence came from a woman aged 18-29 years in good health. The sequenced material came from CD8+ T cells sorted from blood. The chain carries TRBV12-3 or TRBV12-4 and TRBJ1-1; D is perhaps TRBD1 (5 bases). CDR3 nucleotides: TGTGCCAGCAGCCGGGGGACTCTGGGGGGTGAAGCTTTCTTT. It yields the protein CASSRGTLGGEAFF.